This T cell receptor beta chain was retrieved from a study of cytomegalovirus exposure and HLA in healthy donors (dated by TCRdb to about 2017). About the full investigation: An earlier analysis of approximately 550 of the donors reported 276 Gb of sequence data and some 120 million unique TCR beta sequences from about 200 million T cells. An early release covering over 500 HLA-typed donors comprised 250 to 350 gigabases of sequencing data and around 80 million unique TCR sequences. The genetic ancestry cluster associated with self-reported Caucasian donors included approximately 85% of the approximately 400 genotyped donors. The study aimed to test whether cataloging public T cell receptors could reveal signatures of past pathogen exposure. The study used immunosequencing to profile the T cell repertoires of about 670 subjects and linked those repertoires to cytomegalovirus serostatus. Along with the roughly 670-subject first cohort, a separate validation cohort of around 110 different subjects was used. The study combined high-throughput TCR immunosequencing, statistical association of individual TCRs with disease status, and machine learning to predict cytomegalovirus infection status. To study patterns of TCR occurrence, a later analysis re-analyzed previously published TCR beta repertoires from 650 to 750 donors and added high-resolution HLA genotyping. Rather than drawing on any new phenotypic data, the later analysis identified candidate immune exposures from TCR beta sequences and the way those sequences occurred across donors. An earlier analysis of 500 to 650 of the donors applied high-throughput TCR beta sequencing to assess whether each TCR beta V gene segment acted as functional or pseudogenic. Donor age, sex, ethnicity and CMV serostatus were compiled alongside the repertoire data. A later genetic analysis took genome-wide SNP genotypes for about three fifths of the 666 donors and used that subset as a discovery cohort. All discovery cohort repertoires had been generated on a single sequencing platform. HLA typing included class I and class II loci at four-digit resolution. The number of typed donors differed by locus: about 629-640 for A, B, C, DRB1 and DQB1; approximately 530 for DQA1; 606 for DPA1; and some 450 for DPB1. Because of strong linkage in the cohort, a handful of DR-DQ haplotypes were treated as single units for association and clustering. Among roughly 400 genotyped donors of the cohort, an average of roughly 230,000 unique TCR beta nucleotide sequences was sequenced per donor, of which 15% to 20% were non-productive.

Preparation of the library involved the immunoSEQ multiplex PCR assay. A mixture of 60 forward primers for TCR Vbeta segments and 13 reverse primers for TCR Jbeta segments was used in the multiplex PCR. Amplification of the CDR3 region of rearranged TCR beta genes was performed with a multiplex PCR assay on genomic DNA. Amplified TCR beta libraries were sequenced as 87-base-pair reads on the Illumina HiSeq System. Under the source paper's analysis protocol: A later analysis tallied tens of millions of unique TCR beta chains across the 666 repertoires, and some 12 million of those chains were shared by two or more donors. Raw reads were error-corrected and collapsed into unique sequences by a nearest-neighbor algorithm in which closely related sequences were merged to remove PCR and sequencing errors. CDR3 sequences were aligned to IMGT reference sequences to assign V, D and J gene segments. Each retained sequence needed at least a six-nucleotide match to both a V gene segment and a J gene segment. Rearrangements were classified as productive when the CDR3 lacked stop codons and remained in frame with V and J, and all other rearrangements were classified as non-productive. CDR3 was defined according to IMGT convention as the region running from the second conserved V-encoded cysteine to the conserved J-encoded phenylalanine. In an earlier analysis of 587 of the donors, sequences lacking an unambiguous match to a single V gene segment were excluded. In an earlier analysis of 587 of the donors, V segments were called functional above 56.7% productive rearrangements and were called segregating when the between-donor standard deviation exceeded 5%. A statistical classification framework was developed to diagnose cytomegalovirus status using the catalog of TCR beta chain sequences. V and J gene assignment, in a later analysis, came from comparing TCR nucleotide sequences with IMGT/GENE-DB human TR gene sequences. Using the TCRdist pipeline, a later analysis assigned CDR3 sequences along with most-parsimonious VDJ recombination scenarios. In a later analysis, every TCR beta chain was defined by the combination of its CDR3 amino acid sequence and its V-gene family, and reads without a unique V-gene family were dropped. A later analysis removed 592 highly shared, low-generation-probability nucleotide sequences to deal with suspected cross-contamination and a sequencing artifact. In a later analysis, a clonal expansion index for each public chain was calculated from normalized within-repertoire ranks of inferred template counts. Generation probabilities in a later analysis came from a VDJ recombination model fitted to out-of-frame rearrangements, and those results were checked against IGoR. A later analysis scored TCR-TCR, TCR-HLA and TCR-CMV co-occurrence with hypergeometric tests, applying a repertoire-size bias correction to TCR pairs. To estimate false discovery rates, a later analysis permuted the HLA or CMV assignments 20 times. In a later analysis, co-occurring TCRs were grouped using DBSCAN, and TCRdist sequence similarity was added for clustering within HLA-allele-positive subsets. Co-occurrence clustering excluded repertoires with fewer than 30,000 or more than 120,000 public chains, plus five with anomalous nucleotide sharing. Sourced from immuneACCESS, this table was stored by TCRdb with only in-frame sequences that have V and J called. A share of the clones is absent; for the studies checked, an unresolved V gene accounts for under half, and the remainder has no known explanation. V and J calls plus clone size are reproduced from that table; the DNA served to infer D and trimming. The sample table holds roughly 200,000 clones, of which roughly a tenth were seen once. The ten largest make up approximately 1.5% of the sample.

The germline V end is reduced by 6 bases and the J end by 5 bases; junction bases left unmatched: 6. The CDR3 has 14 amino acids, counting the end cysteine and phenylalanine. Only the CDR3 part of the read is kept: 42 bases, read in frame from the first base. Via the germline V gene, CDR1 is SGHTA and CDR2 FQGNSA. The cohort was made up of roughly 670 healthy bone marrow donors. Cohort members were all nominally healthy when sampled, although unrecorded immune exposures were likely present. The donor was CMV seropositive and was included in the group of 250 to 350 seropositive cohort members. Each donor provided a peripheral blood sample, and peripheral blood mononuclear cells were used for TCR beta sequencing. The Qiagen DNeasy Blood Extraction Kit was used to extract genomic DNA from the blood cell samples. The table lists this clone with a few counts. This clone's antigen is unknown. No quality values exist for individual bases; no much larger clone is one base distant.

Study-level results and caveats: The classifier was reported to diagnose cytomegalovirus status with high specificity and sensitivity in both the original cohort and the validation cohort. A later analysis found that TCR association rates varied across HLA loci, with DRB1 alleles showing the most associated TCRs and HLA-C alleles the fewest. Strong co-occurrence of HLA alleles, especially DR and DQ, made assigning TCR associations to individual alleles difficult. Because HLA typing was unavailable for some donors at each locus, only the typed subset was used in association tests. A further reported finding was that TCR beta sequences accurately predicted the HLA-A and HLA-B alleles for most subjects in the first cohort. An association between a missense DCLRE1C variant and V-gene and J-gene trimming of TCR beta chains was found in a later genetic analysis and replicated in an independent cohort. A later genetic analysis reported fewer N-insertions in productive TCRs among donors in an Asian-associated ancestry cluster than the roughly 620-donor mean. A later analysis found that HLA-associated TCR beta chains were more clonally expanded and had lower generation probabilities than equally common non-associated chains. Sequencing depth was assumed to be roughly uniform across donors in the presence/absence analyses, though that assumption may not hold. Most CMV-associated TCR beta chains appeared to be HLA-restricted in a later analysis, and the HLA associations seemed to be driven largely by CMV exposure. Most TCR sequences were seen in very few donors, while some public TCRs were found in many individuals. Because counts were too low, seventeen rarely observed V segments, including chromosome 9 orphons, were excluded from the earlier analysis of 500 to 700 of the donors. A total of some 180 TCR beta chains were listed by the study as associated with cytomegalovirus. At a false discovery rate of 0.05, a later analysis linked 15,000 to 20,000 TCR beta sequences to specific HLA alleles. A cluster of highly shared sequence variants was judged likely to represent a technical artifact of the sequencing pipeline. Some IMGT-functional V segments, including TRBV6-2 and TRBV6-3, could not be distinguished by the 87-base-pair reads and were therefore excluded. The cohort was sequenced for TCR beta chains only, and without alpha or paired-chain data the features that could be detected were limited. CMV serostatus was the only immune exposure information available for the cohort. Correlated functional status among segregating V segments might be attributable to linkage disequilibrium, but an unknown experimental factor could not be ruled out. In a later analysis, several top co-occurrence clusters were reported to appear linked to parvovirus B19, influenza, CMV and Epstein-Barr virus. A few of the identified cytomegalovirus-associated TCR beta chains were confirmed in vitro to be specific for cytomegalovirus antigens. An earlier analysis of approximately 600 of the donors showed that most TCR beta V segments appeared in productive rearrangements either about 87% or about 30% of the time, which broadly matched IMGT annotations. It was suggested by the authors that the approach could potentially be generalized to other disease states and immunological phenotypes.

The receptor comes from a woman aged 25 to 39 in good health and CMV-seropositive. Sequencing was carried out using PBMCs. Here the chain combines TRBV7-2 and TRBJ2-1; 8 central nucleotides agree with TRBD2. The bases read TGTGCCAGCAGGCCGGGCGGGAGGAACAATGAGCAGTTCTTC. Its protein product is CASRPGGRNNEQFF.